This T cell receptor beta chain was identified during a study of shared clonotypes between healthy human individuals. Background on the study: The donor pool was made up of a couple of women and a few men aged 18 to 49.

The sorted-subset replicate PCRs were given 150 to 250 ng DNA, which is 27,000 or so T cell genomes. Repertoires were generated with immunoSEQ multiplex PCR, while TCRdb's copy carries only in-frame clones and drops some. Among more than 550,000 clones listed, roughly 72% were seen once. Germline lookup yields CDR1 SNHLY and CDR2 FYNNEI. V lost 7 bases, J lost 2 bases, and 18 bases lay in between. The CDR3 runs to 16 residues. The source material was memory CD4+ T cells sorted from blood. Subset given: CD45RA-negative fraction. The V call is TRBV2, the J call TRBJ2-1; D is tentatively TRBD1 or TRBD2 (5 bases each). This clonotype was sampled from a woman aged 25 to 39 in good health. The CDR3 DNA sequence: TGTGCCAGCATTGGGGGAAGGCAGGTAACCTACAATGAGCAGTTCTTC. It translates to CASIGGRQVTYNEQFF.